This T cell receptor (beta chain) was retrieved from a study of response to subunit inactivated influenza vaccine. CDR3 size: 15 residues. CDR1 is SGHKS, CDR2 YYEKEE, per germline (reference sequence). Unmatched junction bases numbered 14, after V lost 4 bases and J lost 7 bases. This clonotype was seen a handful of times. One entry per CDR3 protein, called by TCRdb with MiXCR from the RT-PCR reads. The table includes more than 500,000 distinct CDR3 sequences, 11% detected once. These sequences were also reported in another study, on T cells expressing NK-cell markers. This second report adds: Beta-chain TCR cDNA was generated via 5'RACE template switching with UMIs.

This TCR was sampled from a man aged 50 to 59 who received an inactivated influenza vaccine. Source: PBMCs from blood, taken on the day of vaccination. V and J are TRBV5-5 and TRBJ2-7, with 7 bases lining up with TRBD2. The CDR3 region is CASSRGDVHRGEQYF. For the CDR3, the DNA is TGTGCCAGCAGCCGGGGGGACGTCCACCGCGGGGAGCAGTACTTC.